These T cell receptor beta chains were read from a single sample in a study of blood T cells in healthy people across ages. TCRdb re-derived calls from the 5' RACE reads in MiXCR, one entry per CDR3 protein. Of around 900,000 distinct CDR3 sequences in the sample, roughly half were seen once. Sequenced: blood. The receptors shown here come from an older woman in good health. Both conserved end residues are part of each CDR3. The D gene is left open where the match is weak. Size tells how often a clone was seen (once, few, many) or the class of an expanded clone, and some rows leave it out.

>few|.|TRBV5-1|TRBJ2-1
CASSLSPNRDNEQFF
TGCGCCAGCAGCTTGTCTCCAAACCGGGACAATGAGCAGTTCTTC
>few|TRBD1|TRBV28|TRBJ2-5
CASSLSKAPGQGASQETQYF
TGTGCCAGCAGTTTATCCAAAGCTCCGGGACAGGGGGCGAGCCAAGAGACCCAGTACTTC
>.|.|TRBV12-3/TRBV12-4|TRBJ2-1
CASIADVGAMNEQFF
TGTGCCAGCATTGCCGATGTGGGGGCGATGAATGAGCAGTTCTTC
>.|.|TRBV29-1|TRBJ2-3
CSVEGVSDTQYF
TGCAGCGTTGAAGGGGTGTCGGATACGCAGTATTTT
>.|TRBD2|TRBV5-1|TRBJ2-5
CASSSTGLAEETQYF
TGCGCCAGCAGCTCTACGGGACTAGCAGAAGAGACCCAGTACTTC
>many|.|TRBV7-2|TRBJ2-5
CASSLAYQETQYF
TGTGCCAGCAGCTTGGCCTACCAAGAGACCCAGTACTTC
>.|.|TRBV4-2|TRBJ2-5
CASSQDGARVGIHNEQYF
TGTGCCAGCAGCCAAGATGGGGCTCGAGTTGGGATACACAATGAGCAGTACTTC
>few|TRBD2|TRBV29-1|TRBJ2-3
CSATGTSGRLTDTQYF
TGCAGCGCTACGGGGACTAGCGGGAGGTTAACAGATACGCAGTATTTT
>.|.|TRBV12-3/TRBV12-4|TRBJ1-6
CASSYRDINSPLHF
TGTGCCAGCAGTTACCGGGACATAAATTCACCCCTCCACTTT
>few|.|TRBV5-8|TRBJ2-6
CASSLASVLTF
TGTGCCAGCAGCTTGGCGTCCGTCCTGACTTTC
>.|.|TRBV2|TRBJ2-1
CASKGGEHNEQFF
TGTGCCAGCAAGGGAGGAGAACACAATGAGCAGTTCTTC
>.|TRBD2|TRBV7-6|TRBJ2-7
CASSLGRLAGGLQGNEQYF
TGTGCCAGCAGCTTAGGAAGACTAGCGGGAGGGCTTCAAGGCAATGAGCAGTACTTC
>.|TRBD2|TRBV11-2|TRBJ2-4
CASSLGLAGGWAKNIQYF
TGTGCCAGCAGCTTAGGACTAGCGGGAGGCTGGGCCAAAAACATTCAGTACTTC
>.|TRBD1|TRBV4-1|TRBJ1-5
CASSQEGQGVGQPQHF
TGCGCCAGCAGCCAAGAGGGGCAGGGGGTCGGTCAGCCCCAGCATTTT
>.|TRBD1|TRBV11-1|TRBJ2-3
CASSLTDRGGTDTQYF
TGTGCCAGCAGCTTGACCGACAGGGGGGGCACAGATACGCAGTATTTT
>few|TRBD1|TRBV20-1|TRBJ2-7
CSASGDRAIYYEQYF
TGCAGTGCTAGCGGGGACAGGGCCATATACTACGAGCAGTACTTC
>.|TRBD1|TRBV5-1|TRBJ2-7
CASRAQGVMYEQYF
TGCGCCAGCAGAGCACAGGGGGTGATGTACGAGCAGTACTTC
>.|TRBD2|TRBV6-1|TRBJ2-1
CASSESSGGYNKQFF
TGTGCCAGCAGTGAATCAAGCGGGGGCTACAATAAGCAGTTCTTC
>many|TRBD2|TRBV18|TRBJ2-5
CASSPTRESGETQYF
TGTGCCAGCTCACCAACGCGGGAGTCGGGCGAGACCCAGTACTTC
>.|.|TRBV10-3|TRBJ2-5
CAISESILAAGEQYF
TGTGCCATCAGTGAGTCGATCTTAGCTGCAGGTGAGCAGTACTTC
>few|.|TRBV4-1|TRBJ2-3
CASSPQGKRDTQYF
TGCGCCAGCAGCCCCCAAGGTAAACGAGATACGCAGTATTTT
>.|TRBD1|TRBV20-1|TRBJ1-1
CSARPRDRTRGAFF
TGCAGTGCTAGACCCAGGGACAGGACTAGAGGAGCTTTCTTT
>.|.|TRBV12-3/TRBV12-4|TRBJ2-5
CASSSSTLRETQYF
TGTGCCAGCAGTTCAAGCACCCTGAGGGAGACCCAGTACTTC
>few|TRBD1|TRBV7-9|TRBJ2-6
CASSSPLGTGASGANVLTF
TGTGCCAGCAGCTCGCCGTTAGGGACAGGGGCCTCTGGGGCCAACGTCCTGACTTTC
>once|TRBD1|TRBV7-6|TRBJ2-7
CASSSGTGLSSYEQYF
TGTGCCAGCAGCTCCGGGACAGGACTGAGCTCCTACGAGCAGTACTTC
>few|.|TRBV15|TRBJ1-2
CATSLGNGLNYGYTF
TGTGCCACCAGCCTCGGAAACGGCCTGAACTATGGCTACACCTTC
>.|.|TRBV3-1|TRBJ2-4
CASSQFNIQYF
TGTGCCAGCAGCCAATTCAACATTCAGTACTTC
>.|.|TRBV12-3/TRBV12-4|TRBJ2-7
CASSPLGARAAYEQYF
TGTGCCAGCAGTCCACTCGGGGCGCGGGCCGCCTACGAGCAGTACTTC
>.|TRBD1|TRBV6-2/TRBV6-3|TRBJ2-7
CASLGQILYEQYF
TGTGCCAGCTTGGGACAGATACTCTACGAGCAGTACTTC
>.|TRBD1|TRBV2|TRBJ2-5
CASSERTGRVAEETQYF
TGTGCCAGCAGTGAACGGACAGGGCGAGTCGCTGAAGAGACCCAGTACTTC
>.|.|TRBV27|TRBJ2-6
CASTTIGGLGANVLTF
TGTGCCAGCACAACAATAGGGGGACTCGGGGCCAACGTCCTGACTTTC
>.|TRBD2|TRBV5-1|TRBJ2-3
CASSLVPRLAGNTDTQYF
TGCGCCAGCAGCTTGGTTCCCAGACTAGCGGGAAACACAGATACGCAGTATTTT
>.|.|TRBV7-9|TRBJ2-7
CACSLASLRAYEQYF
TGTGCCTGCAGCTTAGCGTCGCTCCGTGCCTACGAGCAGTACTTC
>.|.|TRBV3-1|TRBJ2-1
CASSQEPSGRNEQFF
TGTGCCAGCAGCCAAGAACCCAGCGGAAGAAATGAGCAGTTCTTC
>.|.|TRBV24-1|TRBJ2-1
CATSDLVNEQFF
TGTGCCACCAGTGATTTAGTGAATGAGCAGTTCTTC
>few|TRBD1|TRBV12-3/TRBV12-4|TRBJ2-3
CASSFGQGETDTQYF
TGTGCCAGCAGTTTTGGACAGGGTGAGACAGATACGCAGTATTTT
>.|TRBD1|TRBV10-3|TRBJ2-3
CATSNWGQGATDTQYF
TGTGCCACCTCAAATTGGGGACAGGGGGCAACAGATACGCAGTATTTT
>.|TRBD1|TRBV4-1|TRBJ1-2
CASSLGTGIFYGYTF
TGCGCCAGCAGCTTGGGGACAGGGATCTTCTATGGCTACACCTTC
>.|.|TRBV20-1|TRBJ2-5
CSARDSLGTAQETQYF
TGCAGTGCTAGAGATTCCCTCGGGACGGCACAAGAGACCCAGTACTTC
>.|.|TRBV12-3/TRBV12-4|TRBJ2-7
CASSPKLLYEQYF
TGTGCCAGCAGCCCAAAGCTCCTCTACGAGCAGTACTTC
>.|.|TRBV20-1|TRBJ2-1
CSAIIAELHRNEQFF
TGCAGTGCTATTATAGCGGAACTACATAGGAATGAGCAGTTCTTC
>.|TRBD1|TRBV5-1|TRBJ2-7
CASSRTGAMSSYNEQYF
TGCGCCAGCAGCCGGACAGGGGCCATGAGCTCCTACAATGAGCAGTACTTC
>few|TRBD2|TRBV7-9|TRBJ2-1
CASSMGLVYNEQFF
TGTGCCAGCAGCATGGGACTAGTCTACAATGAGCAGTTCTTC
>.|TRBD1|TRBV6-5|TRBJ2-7
CASSYQGALYEQYF
TGTGCCAGCAGTTACCAGGGGGCGTTATACGAGCAGTACTTC
>.|TRBD2|TRBV16|TRBJ2-4
CASSQGTSGSHRYF
TGTGCCAGCAGCCAAGGGACTAGCGGGAGTCACAGGTACTTC
>.|TRBD1|TRBV18|TRBJ1-2
CASSLNSGTGVRGYTF
TGTGCCAGCTCACTTAATTCCGGGACAGGGGTGAGAGGCTACACCTTC
>few|.|TRBV5-1|TRBJ2-7
CASSLLSGPAEQYF
TGCGCCAGCAGCTTGTTATCCGGGCCCGCCGAGCAGTACTTC
>.|.|TRBV10-3|TRBJ2-4
CATSGVLVAKNIQYF
TGTGCCACCTCAGGGGTCTTAGTAGCCAAAAACATTCAGTACTTC
>few|TRBD2|TRBV3-1|TRBJ2-3
CASSQERLAKYTDTQYF
TGTGCCAGCAGCCAAGAAAGACTAGCAAAATACACAGATACGCAGTATTTT
>.|TRBD2|TRBV6-2/TRBV6-3|TRBJ2-5
CASSSWTSGSETQYF
TGTGCCAGCAGTTCCTGGACTAGCGGGAGTGAGACCCAGTACTTC
>.|.|TRBV7-2|TRBJ2-1
CASSPNRVGHNEQFF
TGTGCCAGCAGCCCTAACAGGGTTGGGCACAATGAGCAGTTCTTC
>.|.|TRBV7-2|TRBJ2-5
CASRGDQETQYF
TGTGCCAGCAGGGGGGACCAAGAGACCCAGTACTTC
>.|TRBD2|TRBV7-2|TRBJ2-7
CASTLRGVSYEQYF
TGTGCCAGCACCCTGCGGGGGGTCTCCTACGAGCAGTACTTC
>.|TRBD2|TRBV6-5|TRBJ2-1
CASSSVAGGRNGQFF
TGTGCCAGCAGTTCCGTTGCGGGAGGGAGAAATGGGCAGTTCTTC
>.|.|TRBV29-1|TRBJ2-1
CSVEGPISSYNEQFF
TGCAGCGTTGAGGGTCCGATCAGCTCCTACAATGAGCAGTTCTTC
>.|.|TRBV12-3/TRBV12-4|TRBJ2-7
CASSPPRWSPSYEQYF
TGTGCCAGCAGTCCCCCCAGATGGAGCCCATCCTACGAGCAGTACTTC
>.|.|TRBV20-1|TRBJ2-4
CSARGRGLAKNIQYF
TGCAGTGCTAGAGGGAGGGGCCTAGCCAAAAACATTCAGTACTTC
>.|.|TRBV7-9|TRBJ2-5
CASSFVRTETQYF
TGTGCCAGCAGCTTCGTCAGGACAGAGACCCAGTACTTC
>.|.|TRBV6-6|TRBJ2-7
CASSRRASIADDEQYF
TGTGCCAGCAGTCGGAGGGCCTCAATTGCTGATGACGAGCAGTACTTC